This T cell receptor (beta chain) was identified during a study of blood T cell repertoires in COVID-19. For the study at large: COVID-19 samples from acute and convalescent phases originated in the United States, Italy and Spain. PBMCs, B-cell-depleted T cells, or T cells provided the cDNA or gDNA that made up the material.

Seattle enrolled patients during active infection and tracked them longitudinally. Per the original data handling: Counts of nucleated cells, estimated from reference gene primer amplification, were obtained. Sequencing used immunoSEQ multiplex PCR; TCRdb keeps in-frame clones, though not all of them. That table furnishes V, J and clone size, whereas the DNA furnished D and trimming. The repertoire has 270,000 or so clones, 70% to 90% of them found once; the top ten carry 9.5% to 15%. This clonotype was obtained from a woman aged 30 to 39 with COVID-19, enrolled during active disease. What was sequenced was peripheral blood.

The CDR3 loop reads CASSPLRRAYGYTF. CDR3 nucleotide sequence: TGTGCCAGCAGCCCCCTCAGGAGGGCCTATGGCTACACCTTC. V usage is TRBV6-2 or TRBV6-3 and J usage is TRBJ1-2; no clear D gene. This CDR3 comprises 14 residues. Per the germline V gene, CDR1 is MNHEY and CDR2 is SVGEGT. With 6 bases removed from V and 4 bases from J, the gap between germline ends came to 15 bases.